This TCR beta chain was sequenced for a study of CD8 T cells in ankylosing spondylitis. Study-level findings and limits: The authors found the disease-linked clones to be CD8+ and relatively rare in peripheral blood. Seemingly characteristic of ankylosing spondylitis blood was a TCR beta motif consisting of about 8 highly homologous variants. Some of the motif variants had earlier been found in reactive arthritis patients' fluid and blood.

Making use of molecular barcodes, quantitative 5'-RACE generated TCR beta libraries. TCRdb recomputed calls from the 5' RACE reads with MiXCR, one row per CDR3 protein. The profile shows about 540,000 distinct CDR3 sequences, roughly 13% of them singletons. Germline CDR1 and CDR2: MNHNS and SASEGT. The CDR3 totals 14 residues. The V and J ends lost 1 base and 2 bases respectively, with 9 bases between them. On this clonotype: The antigen remains undetermined.

The chain carries TRBV6-1 and TRBJ2-7, with TRBD1 as a possible D gene (6 bases). Sequenced material: blood, either unsorted or a sorted T cell fraction (not recorded which). This clonotype was sampled from a male donor with ankylosing spondylitis. CDR3 residues: CASSEGQATYEQYV. The CDR3 DNA is TGTGCCAGCAGTGAAGGACAGGCCACCTACGAGCAGTACGTC.